The source of this TCR beta chain is a study of shared clonotypes between healthy human individuals. Remarks on this clone: Its antigen remains unknown.

In the authors' workflow: Filtering differed, since immunoSEQ gave only junction sequences and no quality scores. Profiled with immunoSEQ multiplex PCR; TCRdb holds only in-frame clones, not every one. From that table come the V and J calls and clone size; the DNA was used to work out D and trimming. Among 800,000 or so clones listed, about 96% were seen once. Study-wide results and limits: Clonotypes not shared had lower generation probabilities than those common to all four donors. Sorted-subset sequencing was shown by rarefaction to be incomplete despite large depth.

Trimming removed 6 bases at V and 2 bases at J, with 11 bases between. From germline, CDR1 is MDHEN and CDR2 SYDVKM. The CDR3 is made up of 14 amino acids. Terminally differentiated effector memory CD45RA+ cells were left out of the naive CD8 fraction, which was CD45RO-negative and positively selected for CCR7. This chain uses TRBV28 with TRBJ2-1, with D perhaps TRBD2 (5 bases). The sequence derives from a man aged 30 to 45 in good health. Material: naive CD8+ T cells sorted from blood. The CDR3 sequence: CASRILAPYNEQFF. Written as DNA, the CDR3 is TGTGCCAGCAGAATTCTAGCTCCCTACAATGAGCAGTTCTTC.